This entry lists 29 T cell receptor beta chains sequenced from one sample in a study of blood T cell repertoires in COVID-19. Produced via immunoSEQ multiplex PCR; TCRdb's table is partial and in-frame only. The sample lists 200,000 to 250,000 clones; 81% were seen once. Sequencing was done on a sample of PBMCs or T cells enriched from blood (not recorded which). These receptors were taken from a woman aged 45-60 years with acute COVID-19.

The chain has TRBV7-2 and TRBJ2-1; 16 nucleotides line up with TRBD2. The CDR3 is 18 amino acids. J gave up 10 bases and V 5 bases, and 14 bases lay outside the gene matches. Germline V CDR1 and CDR2: SGHTA, FQGNSA. CDR3 region: CASSVPGLAGGSSSEQFF. CDR3 DNA: TGTGCCAGCAGCGTTCCGGGACTAGCGGGGGGGTCGTCGTCGGAGCAGTTCTTC.

This clone appeared a few times. The chain couples TRBV18 to TRBJ1-5, with D tentatively TRBD1 (6 bases). The germline V gene has CDR1 KGHSH and CDR2 LQKENI. V lost 2 bases and J lost 6, with 8 bases in between. The CDR3 contains 13 residues. Here the CDR3 reads CASSPGQLQPQHF. CDR3 nucleotides: TGTGCCAGCTCACCAGGACAGCTTCAGCCCCAGCATTTT.

This clone is a singleton in its sample. V is TRBV6-2 or TRBV6-3 and J is TRBJ2-1; TRBD2 matches 12 bases. The length of the CDR3 is 17 residues. V lost 0 bases to trimming and J lost 15 bases; unmatched junction nucleotides: 15. CDR1 MNHEY and CDR2 SVGEGT come from the germline V gene. CDR3 loop: CASSYSFLAGGDRKLFF. Written as DNA, the CDR3 is TGTGCCAGCAGTTACTCTTTCCTAGCGGGGGGGGACCGGAAGTTGTTCTTC.

The V and J genes are TRBV30 and TRBJ2-3, with 11 bases matching TRBD2. CDR1 is GTSNPN and CDR2 is SVGIG in the germline V gene (reference sequence). The V and J ends lost 0 bases and 4 bases, in that order; junction bases with no gene match: 6. This CDR3 contains 16 residues. In DNA form, the CDR3 reads TGTGCCTGGAGTGTAGGACTAGCGGGCCTGGCAGATACGCAGTATTTT. This translates into CAWSVGLAGLADTQYF.

V is TRBV27 and J is TRBJ2-5; 7 nucleotides align to TRBD2. This CDR3 is 18 amino acids long. Losses at the gene ends were 1 base for V and 1 base for J; bases not matched to a gene: 12. Germline values: CDR1 MNHEY, CDR2 SMNVEV (reference sequence). In DNA form, the CDR3 reads TGTGCCAGCAGTTTATTACCGTTTCGCGGGGGTTTCCAAGAGACCCAGTACTTC. This sequence encodes CASSLLPFRGGFQETQYF.

The chain carries TRBV5-1 and TRBJ2-3; 8 nucleotides match TRBD2. With V trimmed by 4 bases and J by 3 bases, 4 bases remained unmatched. The CDR3 loop spans 14 amino acids. Per the germline V gene, CDR1 is SGHRS and CDR2 is YFSETQ. The CDR3 sequence is CASSKLAVTDTQYF. The DNA of the CDR3 is TGCGCCAGCAGCAAACTAGCGGTTACAGATACGCAGTATTTT.

The chain is built from TRBV18 and TRBJ1-1, with D possibly being TRBD1 (5 bases). The ends were cut back, 4 bases at V and 3 bases at J, with 15 bases in the middle. Germline lookup yields CDR1 KGHSH and CDR2 LQKENI. CDR3 length: 15 residues. The CDR3 nucleotides are TGTGCCAGCTCACGGTTGCAGGGAATAGACACTGAAGCTTTCTTT. The encoded protein is CASSRLQGIDTEAFF. The entire variable domain, with the rest obtained from reference TRBV18 and TRBJ1-1, is as follows: NAGVMQNPRHLVRRRGQEARLRCSPMKGHSHVYWYRQLPEEGLKFMVYLQKENIIDESGMPKERFSAEFPKEGPSILRIQQVVRGDSAAYFCASSRLQGIDTEAFFGQGTRLTVV.

The V and J genes are TRBV19 and TRBJ2-1; 7 nucleotides agree with TRBD1. The CDR3 runs 16 residues. CDR1 is LNHDA and CDR2 is SQIVND in the germline V gene (reference sequence). V lost 1 base to trimming and J lost 0 bases; unmatched junction nucleotides: 3. This CDR3 is CASSIVSGGSYNEQFF. The CDR3 nucleotides read TGTGCCAGTAGTATAGTGTCAGGGGGCTCCTACAATGAGCAGTTCTTC.

V gene TRBV7-2 combines with J gene TRBJ2-7; 8 bases are shared with TRBD1. Germline V gene sequence: CDR1 SGHTA, CDR2 FQGNSA. Unmatched junction bases numbered 9, after V lost 6 bases and J lost 2 bases. This CDR3 has 15 amino acids. The CDR3 nucleotides read TGTGCCAGCAGGAACGGACAGGGCGCCCCCTACGAGCAGTACTTC. This translates into CASRNGQGAPYEQYF.

This rearrangement joins TRBV18 to TRBJ2-7, with 8 bases fitting TRBD1. This CDR3 spans 15 amino acids. The trim removed 0 bases at V and 1 base at J, leaving 2 bases unmatched. Germline V lookup: CDR1 KGHSH, CDR2 LQKENI. CDR3 in DNA: TGTGCCAGCTCACCACCAAGGACAGGGTCCTACGAGCAGTACTTC. Protein: CASSPPRTGSYEQYF. The variable domain in full, completed from reference TRBV18 and TRBJ2-7, reads NAGVMQNPRHLVRRRGQEARLRCSPMKGHSHVYWYRQLPEEGLKFMVYLQKENIIDESGMPKERFSAEFPKEGPSILRIQQVVRGDSAAYFCASSPPRTGSYEQYFGPGTRLTVT.

The chain has TRBV25-1 and TRBJ2-1; no clear D gene. Germline CDR1 reads MGHDK; CDR2 reads SYGVNS. The CDR3 has 11 amino acids. With 5 bases removed from V and 9 bases from J, the gap between germline ends came to 8 bases. As DNA, the CDR3 is TGTGCCAGCAGTCGTAGCTTTGAGCAGTTCTTC. As protein: CASSRSFEQFF.

This clone was found once. The rearrangement uses TRBV11-2 and TRBJ2-5, with D possibly matching TRBD2 (7 bases). The CDR3 consists of 14 residues. CDR1 SGHAT and CDR2 FQNNGV come from the germline V gene. V gave up 2 bases and J gave up 3 bases, with 10 bases separating them. For the CDR3, the DNA is TGTGCCAGCAGCTTATGGGGGGGCGAAGAGACCCAGTACTTC. This encodes CASSLWGGEETQYF.

This chain joins TRBV12-3 or TRBV12-4 and TRBJ1-2; D gene uncertain. V was pared by 3 bases and J by 4 bases, with 9 bases between. The CDR3 runs 13 residues. The CDR3 sequence is CASSLGAIYGYTF. In nucleotides, the CDR3 is TGTGCCAGCAGTTTGGGCGCCATCTATGGCTACACCTTC.

The chain has TRBV7-2 and TRBJ1-6; TRBD1 matches 7 bases. Germline loops: CDR1 SGHTA, CDR2 FQGNSA. This CDR3 has 12 amino acids. V shed 7 bases, J shed 13 bases, and the junction held 7 bases outside the gene matches. The DNA of the CDR3 is TGTGCCAGCAACGAACAGGGGTGGCCCCTCCACTTT. Translating it yields CASNEQGWPLHF.

This clone has only a few counts. This chain links TRBV28 with TRBJ2-7, with 10 bases aligning to TRBD2. Trimming at V came to 2 bases and at J to 3 bases, leaving 4 bases not matched to a gene. This CDR3 region has 15 residues. Germline CDR1 and CDR2: MDHEN and SYDVKM. Written as DNA, the CDR3 is TGTGCCAGCAGTTTAGTGACTAGCGGGTTCTACGAGCAGTACTTC. Translated, it gives CASSLVTSGFYEQYF.

In its sample, this clone was seen once. The chain combines TRBV20-1 with TRBJ2-2; 7 positions match TRBD1. Germline assignment: CDR1 DFQATT and CDR2 SNEGSKA (reference sequence). Trimming removed 3 bases from V and 7 bases from J; junction bases left unmatched: 8. The CDR3 extends over 14 amino acids. The CDR3 region is CSASRQGSDGELFF. The CDR3 region has the DNA TGCAGTGCTAGTCGACAGGGATCGGACGGGGAGCTGTTTTTT.

Only one count was recorded for this clone. The chain combines TRBV28 with TRBJ2-7; 10 bases fit TRBD2. This CDR3 region has 14 residues. Trimming removed 7 bases from V and 4 bases from J; junction bases left unmatched: 7. Germline V lookup: CDR1 MDHEN, CDR2 SYDVKM. The DNA for the CDR3 is TGTGCCAGCAACCCGGGACTAGCGAATTACGAGCAGTACTTC. Its translation: CASNPGLANYEQYF.

The gene calls are TRBV7-6 and TRBJ2-2; D might be TRBD2 (6 bases). Trimming removed 4 bases at V and 6 bases at J, with 9 bases between. The CDR3 runs to 13 residues. Germline loops: CDR1 SGHVS, CDR2 FNYEAQ. The CDR3 loop reads CASSSTSSGELFF. The CDR3 DNA reads as TGTGCCAGCAGCTCAACTAGCTCCGGGGAGCTGTTTTTT.

The CDR3 DNA follows: TGCGCCAGCAGCGGACAGTCGATCTCCTACAATGAGCAGTTCTTC. The encoded protein is CASSGQSISYNEQFF. The chain combines TRBV5-1 with TRBJ2-1; possible D gene TRBD1, 6 bases. CDR1 is SGHRS, CDR2 YFSETQ, per germline. This CDR3 contains 15 residues. Deletions cut 4 bases from V and 0 bases from J, with 11 bases between.

The CDR3 loop reads CASSQGAPYEQYF. The CDR3 DNA reads TGCGCCAGCAGCCAAGGAGCTCCGTACGAGCAGTACTTC. J is TRBJ2-7 and V is TRBV4-1, with D unclear. The CDR3 contains 13 residues. V shed 1 base and J shed 4 bases, with 8 bases lying between them. Germline loops: CDR1 MGHRA, CDR2 YSYEKL.

The V gene is TRBV30, the J gene TRBJ1-2; no definite D call. This CDR3 contains 14 residues. CDR1 GTSNPN and CDR2 SVGIG come from the germline V gene (reference sequence). V lost 0 bases to trimming and J lost 3 bases, with 11 bases between them. CDR3 sequence: CAWSVPPRYYGYTF. CDR3 bases: TGTGCCTGGAGTGTCCCGCCGCGGTACTATGGCTACACCTTC. The full variable domain, rest sourced from reference TRBV30 and TRBJ1-2, is SQTIHQWPATLVQPVGSPLSLECTVEGTSNPNLYWYRQAAGRGLQLLFYSVGIGQISSEVPQNLSASRPQDRQFILSSKKLLLSDSGFYLCAWSVPPRYYGYTFGSGTRLTVV.

J is TRBJ2-3 and V is TRBV10-3; possibly TRBD2 for D (5 bases). Trimming shortened V by 6 bases and J by 0 bases, and 7 bases separated the two germline ends. Germline lookup yields CDR1 ENHRY and CDR2 SYGVKD. The CDR3 runs 13 residues. CDR3 loop: CAISGLSTDTQYF. CDR3 bases: TGTGCCATCAGCGGACTTAGCACAGATACGCAGTATTTT.

The chain links TRBV6-4 to TRBJ1-2; a possible D gene is TRBD1 (6 bases). In germline, CDR1 is MRHNA, CDR2 SNTAGT. The V and J ends lost 2 bases and 6 bases respectively, with 16 bases between them. This CDR3 spans 15 amino acids. The CDR3 reads CASSDHGTSTNGYTF. CDR3 sequence (DNA): TGTGCCAGCAGTGACCACGGGACAAGTACAAATGGCTACACCTTC.

The V call is TRBV14, the J call TRBJ2-1; D is perhaps TRBD1 (6 bases). V lost 4 bases and J lost 7, with 11 bases in between. This CDR3 region has 13 residues. Germline-derived CDR1 and CDR2 are SGHDN and FVKESK. CDR3: CASSLWGLNEQFF. The CDR3 nucleotides are TGTGCCAGCAGCCTTTGGGGGCTTAATGAGCAGTTCTTC.

Only one count was recorded for this clone. V is TRBV12-3 or TRBV12-4 and J is TRBJ1-1; no clear D. V lost 3 bases and J lost 11, with 10 bases in between. This CDR3 is built from 11 residues. In DNA form, the CDR3 reads TGTGCCAGCAGTTTCTTAGAGGTCGCTTTCTTT. Protein sequence: CASSFLEVAFF.

The V gene is TRBV7-6, the J gene TRBJ2-7; D possibly corresponds to TRBD1 (5 bases). The V end was cut by 3 bases, the J end by 2 bases, with 14 bases between. The V gene's germline CDR1 is SGHVS and CDR2 FNYEAQ. The CDR3 extends over 15 amino acids. CDR3 sequence (DNA): TGTGCCAGCAGCTTGGGGCCTGGAGCTGCCTACGAGCAGTACTTC. This sequence encodes CASSLGPGAAYEQYF. The full variable domain, with the rest looked up from reference TRBV7-6 and TRBJ2-7, is GAGVSQSPRYKVTKRGQDVALRCDPISGHVSLYWYRQALGQGPEFLTYFNYEAQQDKSGLPNDRFSAERPEGSISTLTIQRTEQRDSAMYRCASSLGPGAAYEQYFGPGTRLTVT.

The chain joins TRBV18 to TRBJ2-1; the match to TRBD1 covers 8 bases. After removal of 2 bases from V and 6 bases from J, the junction contained 15 bases not matched to a gene. The germline V gene encodes CDR1 KGHSH and CDR2 LQKENI. This CDR3 is built from 18 residues. The CDR3 region has the DNA TGTGCCAGCTCACCAAGCGTCATTCAGGGGGCGCTTGGCAATGAGCAGTTCTTC. This encodes CASSPSVIQGALGNEQFF.

The V gene is TRBV14, the J gene TRBJ1-1; unclear D gene. CDR1 and CDR2 from the germline V gene are SGHDN and FVKESK. CDR3 size: 13 residues. V was cut by 7 bases and J by 0 bases, with 9 bases left in between. In DNA, the CDR3 is TGTGCCAGCAAGGAGTTCATGAACACTGAAGCTTTCTTT. This encodes CASKEFMNTEAFF.

This clone was detected only a few times. V is TRBV5-1 and J is TRBJ2-2; D remains unclear. CDR3 size: 15 residues. Per germline, CDR1 SGHRS and CDR2 YFSETQ. V lost 0 bases and J lost 0, with 6 bases in between. This CDR3 is CASSLDAANTGELFF. CDR3 DNA: TGCGCCAGCAGCTTGGACGCAGCGAACACCGGGGAGCTGTTTTTT.